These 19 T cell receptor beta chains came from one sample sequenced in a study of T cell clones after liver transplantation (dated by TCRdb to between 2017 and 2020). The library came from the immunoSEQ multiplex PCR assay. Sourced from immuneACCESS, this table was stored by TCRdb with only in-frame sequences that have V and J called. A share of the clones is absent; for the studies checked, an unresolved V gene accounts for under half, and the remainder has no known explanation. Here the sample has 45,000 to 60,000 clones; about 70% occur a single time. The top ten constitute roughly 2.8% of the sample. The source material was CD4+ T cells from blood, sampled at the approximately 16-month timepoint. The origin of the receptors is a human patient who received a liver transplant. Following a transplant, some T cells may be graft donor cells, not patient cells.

The chain's CDR3 is CASSIRRDMGHTTNEKLFF. In nucleotides, the CDR3 is TGTGCCAGCAGTATCCGCCGGGACATGGGCCACACAACTAATGAAAAACTGTTTTTT. The chain has TRBV28 and TRBJ1-4, with D possibly matching TRBD1 (6 bases). V lost 5 bases and J lost 0, with 22 bases in between. The CDR3 covers 19 residues. Germline CDR1 MDHEN, CDR2 SYDVKM. Filled out from reference TRBV28 and TRBJ1-4, the complete variable domain reads DVKVTQSSRYLVKRTGEKVFLECVQDMDHENMFWYRQDPGLGLRLIYFSYDVKMKEKGDIPEGYSVSREKKERFSLILESASTNQTSMYLCASSIRRDMGHTTNEKLFFGSGTQLSVL.

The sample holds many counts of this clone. DNA for the CDR3: TGTGCCAGCTCACTGGACATTCCAACTAATGAAAAACTGTTTTTT. Protein sequence: CASSLDIPTNEKLFF. V gene TRBV18 combines with J gene TRBJ1-4, with D possibly matching TRBD1 (5 bases). The CDR3 totals 15 residues. V lost 4 bases to trimming and J lost 0 bases, with 9 bases between them. The germline V gene has CDR1 KGHSH and CDR2 LQKENI.

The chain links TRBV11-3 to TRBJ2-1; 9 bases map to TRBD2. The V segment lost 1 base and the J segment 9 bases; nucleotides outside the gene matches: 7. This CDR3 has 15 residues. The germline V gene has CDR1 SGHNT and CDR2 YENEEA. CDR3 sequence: CASSLVGGGAAEQFF. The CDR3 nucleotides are TGTGCCAGCAGCTTAGTTGGCGGGGGGGCCGCTGAGCAGTTCTTC.

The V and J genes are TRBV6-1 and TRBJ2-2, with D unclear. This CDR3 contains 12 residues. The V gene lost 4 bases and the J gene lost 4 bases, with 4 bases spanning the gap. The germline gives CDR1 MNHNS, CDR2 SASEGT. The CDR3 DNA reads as TGTGCCAGCAGTGCTGTCACCGGGGAGCTGTTTTTT. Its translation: CASSAVTGELFF.

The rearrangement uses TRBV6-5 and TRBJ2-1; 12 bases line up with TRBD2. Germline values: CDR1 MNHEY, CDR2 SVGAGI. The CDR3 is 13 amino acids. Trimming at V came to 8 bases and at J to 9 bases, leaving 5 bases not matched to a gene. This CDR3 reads CASSPSGRGEQFF. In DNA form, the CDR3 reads TGTGCCAGCTCGCCTAGCGGGAGGGGTGAGCAGTTCTTC.

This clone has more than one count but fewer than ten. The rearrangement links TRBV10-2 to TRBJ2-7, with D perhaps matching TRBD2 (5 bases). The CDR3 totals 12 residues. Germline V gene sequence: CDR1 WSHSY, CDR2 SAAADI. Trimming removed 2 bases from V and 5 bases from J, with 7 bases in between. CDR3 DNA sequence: TGCGCCAGCAGTGAGCGGGGAAACGAGCAGTACGTC. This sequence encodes CASSERGNEQYV.

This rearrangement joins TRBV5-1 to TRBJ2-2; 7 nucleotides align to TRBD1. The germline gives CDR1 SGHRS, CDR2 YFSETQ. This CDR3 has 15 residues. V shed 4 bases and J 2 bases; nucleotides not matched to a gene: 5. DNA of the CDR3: TGCGCCAGCAGCGAGGGGACAGCAAACACCGGGGAGCTGTTTTTT. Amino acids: CASSEGTANTGELFF.

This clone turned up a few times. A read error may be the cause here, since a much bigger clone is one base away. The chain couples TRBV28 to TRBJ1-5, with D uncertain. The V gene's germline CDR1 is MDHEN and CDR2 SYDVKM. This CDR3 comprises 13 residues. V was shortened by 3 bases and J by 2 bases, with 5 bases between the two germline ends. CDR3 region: CASSFQGNQPQHF. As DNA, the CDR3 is TGTGCCAGCAGTTTCCAGGGCAATCAGCCCCAGCATTTT.

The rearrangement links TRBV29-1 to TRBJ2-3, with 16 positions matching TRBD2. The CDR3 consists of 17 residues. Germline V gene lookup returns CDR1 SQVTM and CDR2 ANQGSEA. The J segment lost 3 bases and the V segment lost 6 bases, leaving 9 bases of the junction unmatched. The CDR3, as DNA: TGCAGCGTAAATATAGGGACTAGCGGGGGGGTAACAGATACGCAGTATTTT. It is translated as CSVNIGTSGGVTDTQYF.

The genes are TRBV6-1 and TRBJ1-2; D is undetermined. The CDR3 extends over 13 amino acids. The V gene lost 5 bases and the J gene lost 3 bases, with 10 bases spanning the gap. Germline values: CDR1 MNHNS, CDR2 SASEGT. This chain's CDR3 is CASSQQPYYGYTF. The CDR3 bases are TGTGCCAGCAGTCAGCAGCCCTACTATGGCTACACCTTC.

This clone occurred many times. CDR3 coding DNA: TGCAGCGAGACTAGCGGGAGCGATGAGCAGTTCTTC. As protein: CSETSGSDEQFF. The V gene is TRBV29-1, the J gene TRBJ2-1; 12 bases fit TRBD2. The length of the CDR3 is 12 residues. J was trimmed by 8 bases and V by 7 bases; bases with no gene match: 3. Looked up from germline, CDR1 is SQVTM and CDR2 is ANQGSEA.

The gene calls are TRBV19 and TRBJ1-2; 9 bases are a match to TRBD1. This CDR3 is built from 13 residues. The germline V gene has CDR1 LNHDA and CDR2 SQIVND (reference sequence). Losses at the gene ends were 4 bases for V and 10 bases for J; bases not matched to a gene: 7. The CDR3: CASSTSGTGLYTF. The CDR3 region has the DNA TGTGCCAGTAGTACATCCGGGACAGGGCTCTACACCTTC.

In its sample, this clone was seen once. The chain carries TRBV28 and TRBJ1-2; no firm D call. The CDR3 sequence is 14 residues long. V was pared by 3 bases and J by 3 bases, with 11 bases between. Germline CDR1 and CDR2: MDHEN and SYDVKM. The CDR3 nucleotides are TGTGCCAGCAGTTTTCGGAACTACGACTATGGCTACACCTTC. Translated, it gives CASSFRNYDYGYTF.

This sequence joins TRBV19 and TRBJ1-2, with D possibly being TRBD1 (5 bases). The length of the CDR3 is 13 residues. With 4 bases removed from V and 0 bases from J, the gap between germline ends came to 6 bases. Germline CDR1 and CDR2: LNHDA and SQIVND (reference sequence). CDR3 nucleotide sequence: TGTGCCAGTAGTAAGACAGCTAACTATGGCTACACCTTC. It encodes CASSKTANYGYTF.

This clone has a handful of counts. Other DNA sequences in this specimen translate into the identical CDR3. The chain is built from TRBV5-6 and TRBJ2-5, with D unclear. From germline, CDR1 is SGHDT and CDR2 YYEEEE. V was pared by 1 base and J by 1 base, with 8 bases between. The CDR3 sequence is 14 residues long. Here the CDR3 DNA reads TGTGCCAGCAGCTTGTCTGCTTTCCAAGAGACCCAGTACTTC. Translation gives CASSLSAFQETQYF.

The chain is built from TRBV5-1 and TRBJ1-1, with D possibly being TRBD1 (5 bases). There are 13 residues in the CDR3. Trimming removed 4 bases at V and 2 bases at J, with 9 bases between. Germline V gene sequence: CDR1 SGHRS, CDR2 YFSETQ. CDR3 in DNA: TGCGCCAGCAGCCGGGGCGAAAACACTGAAGCTTTCTTT. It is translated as CASSRGENTEAFF.

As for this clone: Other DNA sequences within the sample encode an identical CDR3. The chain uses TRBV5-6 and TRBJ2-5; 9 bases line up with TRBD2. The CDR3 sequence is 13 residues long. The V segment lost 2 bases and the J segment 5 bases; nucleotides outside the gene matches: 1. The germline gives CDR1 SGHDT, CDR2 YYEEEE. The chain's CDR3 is CASSLTSGETQYF. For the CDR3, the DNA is TGTGCCAGCAGCTTAACTAGCGGGGAGACCCAGTACTTC.

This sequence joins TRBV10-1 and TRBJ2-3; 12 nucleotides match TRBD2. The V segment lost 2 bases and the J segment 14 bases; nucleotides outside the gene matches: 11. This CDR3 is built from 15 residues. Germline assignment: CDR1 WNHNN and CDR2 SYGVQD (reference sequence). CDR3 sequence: CASSEGLAGRTRPYF. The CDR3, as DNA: TGCGCCAGCAGTGAGGGACTAGCGGGACGGACCCGTCCGTATTTT.

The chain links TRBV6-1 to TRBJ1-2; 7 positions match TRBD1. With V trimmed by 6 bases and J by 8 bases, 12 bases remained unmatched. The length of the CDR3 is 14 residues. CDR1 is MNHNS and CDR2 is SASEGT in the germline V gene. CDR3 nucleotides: TGTGCCAGCAGATATACAGGGGACACGGGAGGCTACACCTTC. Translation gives CASRYTGDTGGYTF.